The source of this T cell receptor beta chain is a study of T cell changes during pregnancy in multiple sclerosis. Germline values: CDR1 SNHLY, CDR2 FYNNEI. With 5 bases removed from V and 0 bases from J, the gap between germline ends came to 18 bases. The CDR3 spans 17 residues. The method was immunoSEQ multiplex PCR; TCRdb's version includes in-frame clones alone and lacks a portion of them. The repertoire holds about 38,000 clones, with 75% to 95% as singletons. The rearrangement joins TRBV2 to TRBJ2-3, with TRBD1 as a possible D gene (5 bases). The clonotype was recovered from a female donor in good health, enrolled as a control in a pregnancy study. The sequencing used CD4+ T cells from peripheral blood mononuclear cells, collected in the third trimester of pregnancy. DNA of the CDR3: TGTGCCAGCAGTCACTGGAGCCAGGGTGGGAGCACAGATACGCAGTATTTT. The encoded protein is CASSHWSQGGSTDTQYF.